Listed below are T cell receptor beta chains from one sample, sequenced in a study of blood T cell repertoires in COVID-19. This table comes from immunoSEQ multiplex PCR, and its TCRdb copy is limited to in-frame clones, with some not included. Of 110,000 or so clones listed, about 86% were seen once; the top ten hold less than 45%. The sample was peripheral blood. These receptors were obtained from a man older than 75 with acute or convalescent COVID-19. The CDR3 runs from the conserved cysteine through the conserved F or W. D genes are given only for firm matches. Expanded clones are given a class, and other clones once, few, many or no size at all.

CDR3 length,D gene,V gene,J gene,clone size,CDR3 DNA,CDR3 protein
15,.,TRBV10-3,TRBJ1-1,.,TGTGCCATCAGCCTCGTACCTGGCCAACACGCTGAAGCTTTCTTT,CAISLVPGQHAEAFF
14,.,TRBV10-1,TRBJ1-2,.,TGCGCCAGCAGTGGGGCGGCTGGGGCGTATGGCTACACCTTC,CASSGAAGAYGYTF
14,TRBD1,TRBV25-1,TRBJ2-7,once,TGTGCCAGCAGTCCGGACAGGAACTCCTACGAGCAGTACTTC,CASSPDRNSYEQYF
15,.,TRBV28,TRBJ1-2,.,TGTGCCAGCAGTAGGGGGGGGTTACCCAACTATGGCTACACCTTC,CASSRGGLPNYGYTF
16,TRBD1,TRBV5-4,TRBJ2-5,.,TGTGCCAGCAGCGGCGGACAGGGAAAGTCTAAAGAGACCCAGTACTTC,CASSGGQGKSKETQYF
17,.,TRBV5-1,TRBJ1-2,.,TGCGCCAGCAGCTTGGGTACAGGTTTGGGGGGTTACTATGGCTACACCTTC,CASSLGTGLGGYYGYTF
18,TRBD2,TRBV5-1,TRBJ2-3,.,TGCGCCAGCAGCTTGGCGGGACTAGCGGGAGGAGGTGCAGATACGCAGTATTTT,CASSLAGLAGGGADTQYF
17,TRBD1,TRBV5-1,TRBJ2-7,.,TGCGCCAGCAGCTTGGTATTTCCGGGACAGGGGGCCTACGAGCAGTACTTC,CASSLVFPGQGAYEQYF
13,.,TRBV5-1,TRBJ1-4,.,TGCGCCAGCAGCTTGGAACTAAATGAAAAACTGTTTTTT,CASSLELNEKLFF
14,TRBD1,TRBV29-1,TRBJ1-1,.,TGCAGCGTGCGGACAGGGCCCGCGAACACTGAAGCTTTCTTT,CSVRTGPANTEAFF
15,TRBD2,TRBV11-2,TRBJ2-1,.,TGTGCCAGCAGCATACCGGGACTAGGTAGCAATGAGCAGTTCTTC,CASSIPGLGSNEQFF
13,.,TRBV5-8,TRBJ2-7,.,TGTGCCAGCAGCTCGACAGGCCCCTACGAGCAGTACTTC,CASSSTGPYEQYF
14,TRBD1,TRBV18,TRBJ1-2,.,TGTGCCAGCTCGACGACAGGGGGAAACTATGGCTACACCTTC,CASSTTGGNYGYTF
15,TRBD1,TRBV6-5,TRBJ1-5,.,TGTGCCAGCAGAATGACAGGGGGTAATTTCCAGCCCCAGCATTTT,CASRMTGGNFQPQHF
18,TRBD2,TRBV5-1,TRBJ2-3,.,TGCGCCAGCAGGCCCCCAGGGAGCGGGGGTCTTAGCACAGATACGCAGTATTTT,CASRPPGSGGLSTDTQYF
15,.,TRBV5-6,TRBJ2-1,few,TGTGCCAGCAGCTTCCAGGGGATCTCCTACAATGAGCAGTTCTTC,CASSFQGISYNEQFF
16,TRBD1,TRBV6-5,TRBJ1-2,.,TGTGCCAGCAGTTCCCCGGGACAGGGAGTGAACTATGGCTACACCTTC,CASSSPGQGVNYGYTF
16,.,TRBV27,TRBJ1-5,.,TGTGCCAGCAGTTTTAGGCTTCAGGGAGGGAATCAGCCCCAGCATTTT,CASSFRLQGGNQPQHF
15,.,TRBV7-2,TRBJ1-2,.,TGTGCCAGCAGCATACAGGGCTTCATGGGCTATGGCTACACCTTC,CASSIQGFMGYGYTF
16,.,TRBV4-1,TRBJ2-1,few,TGCGCCAGCAGCCAAGATGGAGGCAGCTACTACAATGAGCAGTTCTTC,CASSQDGGSYYNEQFF
15,TRBD1,TRBV6-5,TRBJ2-2,.,TGTGCTAGCAAGAGAGGGGGCTCGAACACCGGGGAGCTGTTTTTT,CASKRGGSNTGELFF
13,TRBD1,TRBV28,TRBJ2-7,.,TGTGCCAGCAGATCGGGACAGGGGAACGAGCAGTACTTC,CASRSGQGNEQYF